This TCR beta chain was obtained from a study of cytomegalovirus exposure and HLA in healthy donors. Findings and caveats of the study: Some highly shared sequence variants likely arose as a pipeline artifact. In an earlier analysis, productive rearrangement rates for most beta V segments clustered near 87% or 30%. With later analysis, a missense DCLRE1C variant became linked to TCR beta V- and J-gene trimming.

Trimming took 9 bases from V and 14 from J, leaving 14 bases between them. The germline V gene has CDR1 MNHEY and CDR2 SVGAGI. This CDR3 region has 10 residues. The study ran its PCR with 60 Vbeta and 13 Jbeta primers. Clones were sequenced by immunoSEQ multiplex PCR, and TCRdb holds only the in-frame ones, with some missing. The sample records around 91,000 clones, around 60% being singletons. For this clone: Its cognate antigen is unknown.

This chain uses TRBV6-5 with TRBJ2-1; D is possibly TRBD2 (5 bases). This clonotype was sampled from a human donor in good health. The specimen sequenced was PBMCs. The CDR3 bases are TGTGCCAGTCGCGCGGGTCGAGAGTTCTTC. It translates to CASRAGREFF.